Given below is one T cell receptor beta chain in context. Its target is unknown. The junction had 9 bases not matched to a gene; V was cut back by 2 bases and J by 0 bases. This CDR3 is built from 19 residues. Germline-derived CDR1 and CDR2 are SNHLY and FYNNEI. The data stem from a study of metastatic and nonmetastatic thyroid tumors. Study context: Where malignant and benign thyroid patients were concerned, repertoires were compared across blood and tumor or nodule tissue.

Per the study methods: A papillary thyroid cancer distant-metastasis classifier was built from CDR3 differences across clinicopathological groups. With MiXCR, TCRdb called clones anew from the PCR reads. It is TCRdb's table, rather than the study itself, that gives the V and J calls and clone size. The sample has about 5,000 clones, 15% to 20% seen once; the top ten hold 23%. Every patient was untreated before thyroid surgery. Findings and limits, study-wide: Reports indicated that malignant thyroid tumors showed significantly higher TCR beta diversity than benign nodules did, in blood and tumor.

Input material: adjacent normal tissue. J is TRBJ2-6 and V is TRBV2; 8 nucleotides line up with TRBD1. This receptor was taken from a male donor with papillary thyroid cancer or a benign thyroid nodule (not recorded which). Some clones in this sample may be carry-over from other donors' samples. The CDR3 DNA follows: TGTGCCAGCAGTGAATGGGACAGGACTCGAAGCTCTGGGGCCAACGTCCTGACTTTC. This translates into CASSEWDRTRSSGANVLTF.